This T cell receptor (beta chain) was documented in a study of T cells in tuberculosis. The CDR3 is 10 residues long. Germline assignment: CDR1 MDHEN and CDR2 SYDVKM. V lost 5 bases to trimming and J lost 5 bases, with 3 bases between them. Cells were sorted from thawed PBMC rested overnight and stained with GMM-loaded CD1B tetramer, viability dye and anti-CD3. C32 glucose monomycolate from Rhodococcus equi was loaded onto the CD1B tetramers. Assay: immunoSEQ multiplex PCR; the TCRdb copy retains only in-frame clones and omits some. The sample lists about 59,000 clones, under 90% seen once, with about 13% in the top ten.

This clonotype was sampled from an adult woman with latent tuberculosis. Sequencing was carried out using CD1b-GMM tetramer-negative cells sorted from PBMCs. The chain recombines TRBV28 with TRBJ1-2; D gene unclear. CDR3 amino acids: CASSRYGYTF. The CDR3 coding sequence is TGTGCCAGCAGTCGTTATGGCTACACCTTC.